The sequence of this T cell receptor (beta chain) was determined in a study of T cells in Graves' hyperthyroidism and ophthalmopathy. Study-level results: Blood also carried most thyroid clonotypes expanded above 0.001.

This clonotype has a count of ten or more. Its cognate antigen is unknown. CDR3 size: 13 residues. Deletions cut 8 bases from V and 2 bases from J, with 13 bases between. Germline lookup yields CDR1 SGHRS and CDR2 YFSETQ. There were TCR beta CDR3 regions amplified from RNA transcripts. The HTBI primer set drove a first-round RT-PCR of the TCR CDR3. In TCRdb, the multiplex PCR reads were re-called with MiXCR into one record per CDR3 protein. The sample includes nearly 600,000 distinct CDR3 sequences, over 11% of them seen just once. The V call is TRBV5-1, the J call TRBJ2-5, with D possibly matching TRBD2 (6 bases). The sequencing sample was made of blood. This TCR came from a young woman with Graves' hyperthyroidism that later progressed to Graves' ophthalmopathy. In DNA, the CDR3 is TGCGCCAGTACGCCGGGAGCGCAAGAGACCCAGTACTTC. Translating it yields CASTPGAQETQYF.